The present T cell receptor beta chain was sequenced within a study of T-cell memory formation after mild COVID-19 (dated by TCRdb to the early 2020s). Looking at the study overall: TCR sequence clusters from the two donors were found to be largely donor specific. In a couple of donors, T-cell clones that expanded and contracted after mild COVID-19 were tracked by sequencing TCRalpha and TCRbeta repertoires over time. Two young, previously healthy adult volunteers made up the cohort, one male and one female.

Beyond this particular receptor, the publication reports: Some responding clones were detected in pre-infection memory, which suggested that pre-existing cross-reactive memory T cells had joined the SARS-CoV-2 response. From day 15 to 85, contracting clones showed balanced CD4/CD8 phenotypes, whereas a second wave of clones that expanded from day 15 to 37 leaned towards CD4+. The study covered only a couple of mild cases, and larger cohorts including severe cases with pre-infection samples were considered necessary. SARS-CoV-2 specificity of the second-wave clones peaking on day 37 was not confirmed. Contracting CD4+ clones appeared mostly in the CM and EM memory subsets, whereas CD8+ clones were enriched in EMRA.

Ficoll-Paque density gradient centrifugation was used to isolate PBMCs. Concerning this clonotype: Its antigen has not been determined. No much larger clone is present one base from it, and per-base qualities are unavailable.

Inclusive of the bounding cysteine and phenylalanine, the CDR3 is 15 residues long. Only the CDR3 part of the read is kept: 45 bases, read in frame from the first base. Looking up the germline V gene yields CDR1 SGHAT and CDR2 FQNNGV. The junction shows trimming of 6 bases on V and 8 bases on J, and the gene matches do not reach 7 bases of it. The sequencer listed for this sample is Illumina NovaSeq 6000. TCRalpha and TCRbeta cDNA libraries were built by 5'RACE with constant-segment primers, adding sample barcodes and unique molecular identifiers. Trizol reagent was used to extract RNA from every sample. The libraries were amplified in two PCR steps, and the second step added a second sample barcode and Illumina TruSeq adapters. The libraries were sequenced on an Illumina NovaSeq using 2 x 150 bp paired-end reads. Per the source publication's procedure: The reads were demultiplexed and collapsed into UMI-guided consensus sequences using migec v1.2.7. Using mixcr v2.1.11, UMI consensuses were aligned to TRA and TRB V and J templates and then assembled into clonotypes. Expanded or contracted clonotypes were those called significant by both edgeR and NoisET, with noise models trained on biological replicates. For edgeR calls, the cutoffs were a false discovery rate-adjusted p below 0.01 and a log2 fold-change threshold of 1. As an exploratory analysis of dynamics, max-normalized trajectories of the 1000 most abundant clonotypes were examined by PCA with hierarchical clustering. Separately sequenced CD4+ and CD8+ repertoires were used to assign a CD4 or CD8 phenotype to each responding clone. TCRdb reprocessed the public reads (quality trimming at Q25 with fastp, clone calling with MiXCR) and kept in-frame beta chains. Here each entry gathers all rows of one CDR3 protein and keeps the most common genes and DNA. The V and J calls shown here were made by TCRdb, not taken from the authors' results. Within this sample are around 300,000 distinct CDR3 sequences, with 8% to 9% of them counted one time only. The top ten constitute 22% of the sample.

This sequence uses TRBV11-2 and TRBJ2-1; TRBD2 agrees with 13 junctional bases. Material for sequencing was PBMCs or a T cell subset sorted from them (not recorded which). The TCR originated in a young man who had mild COVID-19 (a few samples of this study predate the infection). The sample titles of this study are shuffled in the database, so cell type and time point are left out; the donor was told from shared clones. The CDR3 reads as follows: CASRGGLAGWDEQFF. The DNA is TGTGCCAGCAGAGGGGGACTAGCGGGGTGGGATGAGCAGTTCTTC.